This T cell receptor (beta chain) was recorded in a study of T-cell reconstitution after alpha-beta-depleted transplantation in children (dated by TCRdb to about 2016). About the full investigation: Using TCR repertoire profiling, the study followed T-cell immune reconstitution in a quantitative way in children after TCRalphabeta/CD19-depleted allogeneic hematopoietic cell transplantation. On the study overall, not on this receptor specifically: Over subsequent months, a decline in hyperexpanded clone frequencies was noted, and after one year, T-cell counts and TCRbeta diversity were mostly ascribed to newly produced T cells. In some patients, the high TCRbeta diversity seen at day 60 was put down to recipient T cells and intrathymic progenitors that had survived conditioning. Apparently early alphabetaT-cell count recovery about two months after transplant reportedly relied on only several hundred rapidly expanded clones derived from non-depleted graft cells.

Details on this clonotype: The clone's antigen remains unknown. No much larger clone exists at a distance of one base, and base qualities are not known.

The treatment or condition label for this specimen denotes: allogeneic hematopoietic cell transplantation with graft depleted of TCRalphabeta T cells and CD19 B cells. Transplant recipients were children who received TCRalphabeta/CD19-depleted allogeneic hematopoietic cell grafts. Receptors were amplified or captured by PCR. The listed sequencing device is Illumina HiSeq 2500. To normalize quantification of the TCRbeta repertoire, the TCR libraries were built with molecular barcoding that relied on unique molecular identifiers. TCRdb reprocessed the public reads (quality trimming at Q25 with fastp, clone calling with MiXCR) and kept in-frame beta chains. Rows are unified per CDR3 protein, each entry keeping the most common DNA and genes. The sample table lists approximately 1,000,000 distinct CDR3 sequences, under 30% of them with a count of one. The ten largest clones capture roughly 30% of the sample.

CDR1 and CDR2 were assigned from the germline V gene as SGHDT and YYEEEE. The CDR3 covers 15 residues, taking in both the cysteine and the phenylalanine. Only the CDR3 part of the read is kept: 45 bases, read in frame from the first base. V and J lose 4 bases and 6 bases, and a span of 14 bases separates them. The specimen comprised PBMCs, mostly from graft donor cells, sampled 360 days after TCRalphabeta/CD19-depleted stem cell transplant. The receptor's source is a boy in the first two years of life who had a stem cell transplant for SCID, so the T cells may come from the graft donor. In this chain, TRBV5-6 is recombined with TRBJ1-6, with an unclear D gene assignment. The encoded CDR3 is CASSLGALSNSPLHF. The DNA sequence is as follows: TGTGCCAGCAGCCTGGGCGCGTTGAGTAATTCACCCCTCCACTTT.